The entry below describes one T cell receptor beta chain. Antigen unknown. The germline V gene has CDR1 LNHDA and CDR2 SQIVND (reference sequence). The V gene end was trimmed by 5 bases and the J gene end by 8 bases; junction bases not matched to a gene: 6. The CDR3 covers 13 residues. The data belong to a study of shared clonotypes between healthy human individuals. Overall study findings and caveats: In this cohort, only blood was sampled, and tissue repertoires likely differ.

In the authors' workflow: Sequence data from immunoSEQ were junction-only and lacked quality scores; consequently, filtering differed. Using immunoSEQ multiplex PCR, the repertoire was profiled, and TCRdb retains in-frame clones only, with some absent. Clone size and V and J calls were adopted from that table, with D and trimming inferred from the DNA. Seen here are about 960,000 clones, approximately 76% observed once, and the top ten hold 1.5%. Sequences were obtained from memory CD4+ T cells sorted from blood. Subset of the sample: CD45RA-negative fraction. This rearrangement joins TRBV19 to TRBJ2-4; 7 positions match TRBD1. This TCR came from a man younger than 30 in good health. The CDR3 sequence: CASSGQARDIQYF. In DNA, the CDR3 is TGTGCCAGTAGTGGACAGGCACGGGACATTCAGTACTTC.